A single sample is the source of the 26 T cell receptor beta chains below, sequenced in a study of beta chain features in type 1 diabetes. Expressed TCRB transcripts were sequenced, since all the RNA that had been isolated was reverse transcribed. The method was immunoSEQ multiplex PCR; TCRdb's version includes in-frame clones alone and lacks a portion of them. The data show around 360,000 clones, over 10% seen once. Their specific antigens are unknown. General study results and limits: Type 1 diabetes patients had TCRB CDR3s that were shorter (moderately but significantly so) in all four CD4+ subsets.

Sequences were obtained from naive CD4+ T cells from blood. These receptor sequences come from a woman between 18 and 30 years old with type 1 diabetes.

This clone was observed a few times. Distinct nucleotide sequences in the sample also encode this CDR3. J is TRBJ2-5 and V is TRBV20-1, with D hard to call. CDR1 and CDR2 from the germline V gene are DFQATT and SNEGSKA (reference sequence). Trimming removed 4 bases from V and 5 bases from J, with 8 bases in between. The length of the CDR3 is 11 residues. In DNA, the CDR3 is TGCAGTGCTACATTCGGGGAGACCCAGTACTTC. It translates to CSATFGETQYF.

This clone was counted between two and nine times. The chain couples TRBV4-3 to TRBJ2-3; D might be TRBD2 (5 bases). Trimming removed 4 bases at V and 3 bases at J, with 11 bases between. The CDR3 sequence is 14 residues long. Germline V gene data show CDR1 as LGHNA and CDR2 as YSLEER. The CDR3 sequence is CASSLTSGTDTQYF. CDR3 bases: TGCGCCAGCAGCCTCACCTCGGGGACAGATACGCAGTATTTT.

The rearrangement links TRBV18 to TRBJ2-4; D gene uncertain. CDR3 length: 12 residues. V was cut by 2 bases and J by 5 bases, with 4 bases left in between. CDR1 is KGHSH and CDR2 is LQKENI in the germline V gene. The CDR3 spells CASSPGQNIQYF. The CDR3 nucleotides are TGTGCCAGCTCACCAGGCCAAAACATTCAGTACTTC.

The chain employs TRBV7-3 and TRBJ2-3, with a possible D match to TRBD1 (5 bases). The germline V gene encodes CDR1 SGHTA and CDR2 FQGTGA. The CDR3 runs 14 residues. Deletions cut 6 bases from V and 0 bases from J, with 10 bases between. The CDR3 sequence is CASSLDSSTDTQYF. DNA of the CDR3: TGTGCCAGCAGTCTCGACAGTAGCACAGATACGCAGTATTTT.

Concerning this clone itself: Within the sample, other DNA sequences also encode this same CDR3. V gene TRBV28 combines with J gene TRBJ1-2; D not resolved. The CDR3 length is 12 residues. Trimming left V 1 base short and J 3 bases short, with 3 bases between. Germline CDR1 and CDR2: MDHEN and SYDVKM. The CDR3, as DNA: TGTGCCAGCAGTTTATCTGACTATGGCTACACCTTC. As protein: CASSLSDYGYTF.

In its sample, this clone was seen a few times. Germline is not matched at one junction end, which may reflect a read error. The chain combines TRBV7-7 with TRBJ2-5, with 7 positions matching TRBD2. Germline CDR1 and CDR2: SSHAT and FNYEAQ (reference sequence). The CDR3 has 15 amino acids. The CDR3 DNA follows: TGTGCTAGCAGCTTAGCGGGTTCCCCAGGGGAGACCCAGTACTTC. Its protein is CASSLAGSPGETQYF.

This clone has a handful of counts. The chain carries TRBV7-2 and TRBJ2-7, with 7 positions matching TRBD1. Germline trimming cut 1 base from V and 5 bases from J; bases unmatched to any gene: 2. The CDR3 totals 13 residues. Germline V gene data show CDR1 as SGHTA and CDR2 as FQGNSA. The CDR3 region is CASSLDRGHEQYF. CDR3 coding DNA: TGTGCCAGCAGCTTAGACAGGGGCCACGAGCAGTACTTC.

This clone has a handful of counts. The V call is TRBV28, the J call TRBJ2-1, with 11 positions matching TRBD2. V was clipped by 7 bases and J by 0 bases; unmatched bases: 11. Per the germline V gene, CDR1 is MDHEN and CDR2 is SYDVKM. CDR3 length equals 18 residues. For the CDR3, the DNA is TGTGCCAGCAACCCCGGGACTAGCGGAACCAGCTCCTACAATGAGCAGTTCTTC. Protein product: CASNPGTSGTSSYNEQFF.

This chain uses TRBV18 with TRBJ2-6; TRBD2 might be the D (5 bases). Per the germline V gene, CDR1 is KGHSH and CDR2 is LQKENI. The CDR3 has 15 residues. Trimming took off 5 bases at V and 0 bases at J, with 8 bases between the two ends. CDR3 bases: TGTGCCAGCTCATCCGGGGTCTCTGGGGCCAACGTCCTGACTTTC. This encodes CASSSGVSGANVLTF.

The chain couples TRBV2 to TRBJ1-6; tentative D call: TRBD1 (5 bases). The CDR3 is made up of 15 amino acids. Trimming stripped 5 bases from V and 8 bases from J, with 16 bases between. Looked up from germline, CDR1 is SNHLY and CDR2 is FYNNEI. The CDR3 here is CASSRETPGDSPLHF. CDR3 DNA sequence: TGTGCCAGCAGTCGCGAAACACCGGGGGATTCACCCCTCCACTTT.

This rearrangement joins TRBV20-1 to TRBJ1-1; D gene ambiguous. V shed 5 bases and J shed 7 bases, with 8 bases lying between them. Germline CDR1 and CDR2: DFQATT and SNEGSKA (reference sequence). The CDR3 contains 10 residues. This chain's CDR3 is CSAYEREAFF. DNA of the CDR3: TGCAGTGCTTATGAGCGTGAAGCTTTCTTT.

This clone was seen only a few times. The chain combines TRBV7-6 with TRBJ1-6; D remains ambiguous. The germline gives CDR1 SGHVS, CDR2 FNYEAQ. Trimming stripped 6 bases from V and 7 bases from J, with 10 bases between. The CDR3 is 13 amino acids. CDR3 region: CASRSGPNSPLHF. The DNA of the CDR3 is TGTGCCAGCAGATCGGGTCCCAATTCACCCCTCCACTTT.

With respect to this clone: The sample carries other DNA sequences with the same CDR3. V and J are TRBV2 and TRBJ1-2; D is possibly TRBD1 (5 bases). The CDR3 length is 13 residues. V lost 3 bases, J lost 4 bases, and 9 bases lay in between. Looked up from germline, CDR1 is SNHLY and CDR2 is FYNNEI. CDR3 sequence: CASSEGQGYGYTF. CDR3 nucleotides: TGTGCCAGCAGTGAGGGGCAGGGCTATGGCTACACCTTC. Looking up the rest from reference TRBV2 and TRBJ1-2 gives the full variable domain: EPEVTQTPSHQVTQMGQEVILRCVPISNHLYFYWYRQILGQKVEFLVSFYNNEISEKSEIFDDQFSVERPDGSNFTLKIRSTKLEDSAMYFCASSEGQGYGYTFGSGTRLTVV.

CDR3 amino acids: CASSVGQGDLLGGELFF. The CDR3 region has the DNA TGCGCCAGCAGCGTGGGACAGGGGGATCTACTGGGCGGGGAGCTGTTTTTT. V gene TRBV5-1 combines with J gene TRBJ2-2; TRBD1 agrees at 11 bases. This CDR3 is 17 amino acids long. Germline CDR1 and CDR2: SGHRS and YFSETQ. V shed 4 bases, J shed 7 bases, and the junction held 12 bases outside the gene matches.

The chain employs TRBV6-4 and TRBJ1-2, with D possibly matching TRBD1 (5 bases). CDR1 is MRHNA, CDR2 SNTAGT, per germline. The CDR3 runs to 13 residues. The germline V and J ends were trimmed by 2 bases and 7 bases, with 11 bases remaining between them. CDR3 DNA: TGTGCCAGCAGTGACGAGGAGGGGTTTGGCTACACCTTC. It encodes CASSDEEGFGYTF.

This clone turned up a few times. The chain combines TRBV30 with TRBJ2-1, with 7 nucleotides matching TRBD2. The CDR3 length is 16 residues. V trimming: 3 bases; J trimming: 3 bases; junction bases outside the gene matches: 11. The germline CDR1 and CDR2 sequences are GTSNPN and SVGIG (reference sequence). The CDR3 coding sequence is TGTGCCTGGAGGGGCTTGGGGGGGAGTCGCTACAATGAGCAGTTCTTC. Its translation: CAWRGLGGSRYNEQFF.

In this sample, this clone turned up a few times. V usage is TRBV4-3 and J usage is TRBJ2-1, with D possibly being TRBD2 (6 bases). This CDR3 comprises 16 residues. V was clipped by 1 base and J by 2 bases, with 12 bases between them. Germline V gives CDR1 LGHNA, CDR2 YSLEER. CDR3 region: CASSQVEAGPYNEQFF. The CDR3 nucleotides are TGCGCCAGCAGCCAAGTGGAAGCGGGTCCCTACAATGAGCAGTTCTTC.

The chain employs TRBV6-5 and TRBJ2-5; 7 positions agree with TRBD2. Germline assignment: CDR1 MNHEY and CDR2 SVGAGI. V was clipped by 6 bases and J by 9 bases; unmatched bases: 7. The CDR3 totals 12 residues. The DNA of the CDR3 is TGTGCCAGCAGATTAGGCCGGGGGGCCCAGTACTTC. Its protein is CASRLGRGAQYF.

This chain links TRBV7-2 with TRBJ1-2; D remains ambiguous. V was trimmed by 1 base and J by 8 bases, leaving 17 bases between them. Germline values: CDR1 SGHTA, CDR2 FQGNSA. The CDR3 consists of 15 residues. CDR3 bases: TGTGCCAGCAGCTTAGATCGCGAGAGGGTCCAGGGCTACACCTTC. It yields the protein CASSLDRERVQGYTF.

V and J are TRBV7-9 and TRBJ2-1, with TRBD2 matching 11 bases. The CDR3 is made up of 16 amino acids. Germline values: CDR1 SEHNR, CDR2 FQNEAQ (reference sequence). V shed 2 bases and J 4 bases; nucleotides not matched to a gene: 4. The CDR3 loop reads CASSLTSSGGYNEQFF. CDR3 nucleotides: TGTGCCAGCAGCTTAACCTCTAGCGGGGGGTACAATGAGCAGTTCTTC.

The V and J genes are TRBV28 and TRBJ2-7; possible D gene TRBD1, 5 bases. The germline V gene has CDR1 MDHEN and CDR2 SYDVKM. The CDR3 is made up of 15 amino acids. The V and J ends lost 6 bases and 7 bases respectively, with 22 bases between them. The CDR3 DNA reads TGTGCCAGCAGACGGCCACTCTCAGGGTCGGAAGAGCAGTACTTC. Translated: CASRRPLSGSEEQYF.

This clone was seen a few times. Other DNA sequences within the sample encode an identical CDR3. The chain employs TRBV7-2 and TRBJ2-7; tentatively, D is TRBD2 (6 bases). V was clipped by 4 bases and J by 2 bases, with 12 bases between them. In germline, CDR1 is SGHTA, CDR2 FQGNSA. The CDR3 has 14 residues. The CDR3 loop is CASSSGLAPYEQYF. In DNA form, the CDR3 reads TGTGCCAGCAGCTCGGGACTCGCACCCTACGAGCAGTACTTC.

This chain links TRBV28 with TRBJ2-7; TRBD2 aligns across 7 bases. Germline CDR1 and CDR2: MDHEN and SYDVKM. Losses at the gene ends were 7 bases for V and 5 bases for J; bases not matched to a gene: 14. This CDR3 contains 15 residues. In DNA, the CDR3 is TGTGCCAGCATTGATGGAACGGGAGGCTTTAACGAGCAGTACTTC. Translating it yields CASIDGTGGFNEQYF.

This clone has only a few counts. The chain joins TRBV11-3 to TRBJ2-7, with D maybe TRBD1 (5 bases). Germline loops: CDR1 SGHNT, CDR2 YENEEA. This CDR3 is built from 14 residues. V gave up 1 base and J gave up 1 base, with 8 bases separating them. The CDR3 sequence is CASSLVSGSYEQYF. The CDR3 DNA follows: TGTGCCAGCAGCTTAGTGTCAGGGTCCTACGAGCAGTACTTC.

This clone came up a few times. The rearrangement uses TRBV30 and TRBJ1-1, with D possibly TRBD1 on 5 matching bases. Germline lookup yields CDR1 GTSNPN and CDR2 SVGIG (reference sequence). This CDR3 has 12 amino acids. The CDR3 DNA reads TGTGCAGCAGGGAGGCCGAACACTGAAGCTTTCTTT. Amino acids: CAAGRPNTEAFF.

A few counts support this clone. This chain uses TRBV4-3 with TRBJ1-1; 10 nucleotides align to TRBD1. The length of the CDR3 is 15 residues. V lost 3 bases and J lost 4; bases outside the gene matches: 5. Germline V CDR1 and CDR2: LGHNA, YSLEER. The CDR3, as DNA: TGCGCCAGCAGCCAGAGGACAGGGGGACCCACTGAAGCTTTCTTT. This encodes CASSQRTGGPTEAFF.